These 30 T cell receptor beta chains came from one sample sequenced in a study of vaccination effects on CD4 cells after COVID-19. These receptors have no identified antigens. Having been cultured for 10 days, the cells underwent CD4+ T cell isolation. PCR-confirmed SARS-CoV-2 infection occurred in the person between March and December 2020. Two-dose vaccination with either BNT162b2 or mRNA-1273 was given to the participants. TCRdb keeps only in-frame clones here, not all; method: immunoSEQ multiplex PCR. The top ten hold about 5.4% of the sample, which has about 50,000 clones, 65% to 75% seen once. The specimen comprised CD4+ T cells from PBMCs cultured without peptide, sampled after COVID-19 vaccination. These receptors all stem from a human donor who had a prior SARS-CoV-2 infection.

The V call is TRBV19, the J call TRBJ2-7; 7 bases are shared with TRBD1. Per germline, CDR1 LNHDA and CDR2 SQIVND (reference sequence). The CDR3 consists of 13 residues. V lost 10 bases, J lost 7 bases, and 13 bases stayed unmatched. CDR3 residues: CATGQAASREQYF. The CDR3 nucleotides are TGTGCCACCGGACAGGCTGCCTCTCGGGAGCAGTACTTC.

This clone has a handful of counts. The V and J genes are TRBV5-1 and TRBJ2-3, with 8 bases that match TRBD2. The germline CDR1 and CDR2 sequences are SGHRS and YFSETQ. The CDR3 loop spans 15 amino acids. J lost 2 bases, V lost 2 bases, and 4 bases had no gene match. In nucleotides, the CDR3 is TGCGCCAGCAGCTTTAGAGCGGGAGCCACAGATACGCAGTATTTT. Its protein product is CASSFRAGATDTQYF. Full variable domain (outside the CDR3, taken from reference TRBV5-1 and TRBJ2-3): KAGVTQTPRYLIKTRGQQVTLSCSPISGHRSVSWYQQTPGQGLQFLFEYFSETQRNKGNFPGRFSGRQFSNSRSEMNVSTLELGDSALYLCASSFRAGATDTQYFGPGTRLTVL.

This rearrangement joins TRBV13 to TRBJ2-1, with D hard to call. The V and J ends lost 4 bases and 10 bases respectively, with 8 bases between them. The CDR3 runs 11 residues. The germline V gene encodes CDR1 PRHDT and CDR2 FYEKMQ (reference sequence). Here the CDR3 reads CASSSIREQFF. CDR3 bases: TGTGCCAGCAGCTCCATTCGGGAGCAGTTCTTC.

This chain uses TRBV2 with TRBJ2-6, with D hard to call. This CDR3 region has 13 residues. Germline V gives CDR1 SNHLY, CDR2 FYNNEI. The germline V and J ends were trimmed by 7 bases and 1 base, with 5 bases remaining between them. The CDR3 sequence is CASTGSGANVLTF. CDR3 DNA sequence: TGTGCCAGCACAGGATCTGGGGCCAACGTCCTGACTTTC.

This clone was seen more than once but under ten times. The rearrangement links TRBV7-9 to TRBJ1-2, with D maybe TRBD1 (5 bases). CDR3 length: 14 residues. V lost 5 bases and J 7 bases, leaving 17 bases between the germline ends. Germline V CDR1 and CDR2: SEHNR, FQNEAQ (reference sequence). CDR3 DNA sequence: TGTGCCAGCAGCCCAGCCGGGGCGCATCCTGGCTACACCTTC. It yields the protein CASSPAGAHPGYTF.

The chain recombines TRBV30 with TRBJ1-2, with 7 bases lining up with TRBD1. The CDR3 has 15 residues. V lost 1 base and J lost 0; bases outside the gene matches: 5. Looked up from germline, CDR1 is GTSNPN and CDR2 is SVGIG (reference sequence). CDR3 sequence (DNA): TGTGCCTGGAGTGGACAGGGATTTACTAACTATGGCTACACCTTC. It is translated as CAWSGQGFTNYGYTF.

The V call is TRBV6-1, the J call TRBJ2-5; D is unclear. CDR3 length: 13 amino acids. Germline-derived CDR1 and CDR2 are MNHNS and SASEGT. V lost 0 bases, J lost 2 bases, and 4 bases lay in between. CDR3 nucleotide sequence: TGTGCCAGCAGTGAAGCGAGACAAGAGACCCAGTACTTC. This sequence encodes CASSEARQETQYF.

The chain uses TRBV27 and TRBJ1-4, with unresolved D. CDR1 is MNHEY and CDR2 is SMNVEV in the germline V gene (reference sequence). The ends were cut back, 5 bases at V and 4 bases at J, with 26 bases in the middle. The CDR3 spans 19 residues. The CDR3 DNA reads as TGTGCCAGCAGTCCCCGCCGACGACATTGGGAGGCTAATAATGAAAAACTGTTTTTT. Protein sequence: CASSPRRRHWEANNEKLFF.

The chain employs TRBV20-1 and TRBJ2-7, with 13 bases matching TRBD2. Germline-derived CDR1 and CDR2 are DFQATT and SNEGSKA (reference sequence). Trimming cost V 3 bases and J 6 bases; bases outside gene matches: 5. CDR3 length equals 14 residues. CDR3 bases: TGCAGTGCTAGTCGGACTAGCGGGAGCGGCGAGCAGTACTTC. Protein product: CSASRTSGSGEQYF.

The J gene is TRBJ1-1, the V gene TRBV5-6; D is uncertain. This CDR3 is 14 amino acids long. V was pared by 2 bases and J by 3 bases, with 11 bases between. CDR1 and CDR2 (germline): SGHDT, YYEEEE. DNA of the CDR3: TGTGCCAGCAGCTTATTGGAGAGTGACACTGAAGCTTTCTTT. Translated, it gives CASSLLESDTEAFF.

This chain connects TRBV7-2 to TRBJ1-2; possible D gene TRBD1, 6 bases. CDR1 is SGHTA and CDR2 is FQGNSA in the germline V gene. V was trimmed by 5 bases and J by 7 bases, leaving 20 bases between them. This CDR3 has 15 residues. CDR3 DNA sequence: TGTGCCAGCAGCGTCAGATACAGGGTCGGAGGTGGCTACACCTTC. Its protein is CASSVRYRVGGGYTF.

This clone appeared once. The rearrangement joins TRBV4-1 to TRBJ2-4; 7 bases are shared with TRBD2. Germline V gene sequence: CDR1 MGHRA, CDR2 YSYEKL. CDR3 size: 15 residues. V lost 2 bases to trimming and J lost 5 bases; unmatched junction nucleotides: 6. CDR3 sequence reads: CASSQFGLDQNIQYF. CDR3 coding DNA: TGCGCCAGCAGCCAATTCGGACTAGACCAAAACATTCAGTACTTC.

The chain uses TRBV2 and TRBJ2-1; a possible D gene is TRBD2 (5 bases). The CDR3 contains 14 residues. Germline V gene sequence: CDR1 SNHLY, CDR2 FYNNEI. V dropped 7 bases and J dropped 2 bases, with 12 bases sitting between them. CDR3 sequence: CASTVSAAYNEQFF. The CDR3 DNA sequence: TGTGCCAGCACGGTTAGCGCCGCCTACAATGAGCAGTTCTTC.

This clone was observed a single time. The V gene is TRBV30, the J gene TRBJ2-1; 8 bases match TRBD2. J gave up 4 bases and V 5 bases, and 10 bases lay outside the gene matches. From germline, CDR1 is GTSNPN and CDR2 SVGIG (reference sequence). The CDR3 totals 15 residues. In DNA, the CDR3 is TGTGCCTGGGTCGGGGGCGGGAGGAATTACAATGAGCAGTTCTTC. Protein sequence: CAWVGGGRNYNEQFF.

The rearrangement links TRBV5-4 to TRBJ2-7; no reliable D call. The CDR3 loop spans 13 amino acids. Trimming removed 1 base at V and 3 bases at J, with 8 bases between. Germline V gene lookup returns CDR1 SGHNT and CDR2 YYREEE (reference sequence). DNA of the CDR3: TGTGCCAGCAGCTTGAGCAAGAACTACGAGCAGTACTTC. Its translation: CASSLSKNYEQYF.

The chain has TRBV14 and TRBJ2-5; the D gene is possibly TRBD2 (7 bases). Germline V lookup: CDR1 SGHDN, CDR2 FVKESK. CDR3 length: 15 amino acids. V gave up 0 bases and J gave up 5 bases, with 13 bases separating them. The CDR3 nucleotides read TGTGCCAGCAGCCAAGAATGGGGGGGCCGCGAGACCCAGTACTTC. It encodes CASSQEWGGRETQYF.

The J gene is TRBJ2-5, the V gene TRBV27; 7 bases line up with TRBD1. Germline V gene lookup returns CDR1 MNHEY and CDR2 SMNVEV (reference sequence). V gave up 6 bases and J gave up 9 bases; unmatched junction bases: 16. The CDR3 length is 15 residues. The CDR3 nucleotides are TGTGCCAGCAGCCTCGATGGAAGGGGGCCAGGGGCCCAGTACTTC. Its protein is CASSLDGRGPGAQYF.

This chain uses TRBV2 with TRBJ2-3; D unresolved. Germline CDR1 reads SNHLY; CDR2 reads FYNNEI. Trimming stripped 4 bases from V and 4 bases from J, with 15 bases between. This CDR3 region has 15 residues. The CDR3 here is CASSGLPIGPDTQYF. Here the CDR3 DNA reads TGTGCCAGCAGTGGACTCCCGATCGGCCCAGATACGCAGTATTTT.

The V gene is TRBV5-4, the J gene TRBJ2-3; 11 bases align to TRBD2. V was pared by 2 bases and J by 1 base, with 6 bases of the junction left unmatched. This CDR3 comprises 17 residues. Germline V CDR1 and CDR2: SGHNT, YYREEE (reference sequence). CDR3 amino acids: CASSFLLAGEGTDTQYF. DNA of the CDR3: TGTGCCAGCAGCTTTCTACTAGCGGGAGAGGGCACAGATACGCAGTATTTT.

The rearrangement uses TRBV6-5 and TRBJ1-2; 11 bases fit TRBD1. This CDR3 region has 15 residues. Germline V gene data show CDR1 as MNHEY and CDR2 as SVGAGI. V was clipped by 6 bases and J by 7 bases; unmatched bases: 10. The CDR3 coding sequence is TGTGCCAGCAGAGGGGGGACAGGGGGTTTTGCTGGCTACACCTTC. The encoded protein is CASRGGTGGFAGYTF.

This chain links TRBV30 with TRBJ1-5; maybe TRBD1 (5 bases). The CDR3 totals 14 residues. The germline CDR1 and CDR2 sequences are GTSNPN and SVGIG (reference sequence). The V end lost 2 bases, the J end lost 7 bases, and 15 bases lay between the germline ends. The CDR3 loop reads CAWSPTGGAQPQHF. CDR3 bases: TGTGCCTGGAGTCCCACCGGAGGGGCGCAGCCCCAGCATTTT. The whole variable domain, remainder taken from reference TRBV30 and TRBJ1-5, is SQTIHQWPATLVQPVGSPLSLECTVEGTSNPNLYWYRQAAGRGLQLLFYSVGIGQISSEVPQNLSASRPQDRQFILSSKKLLLSDSGFYLCAWSPTGGAQPQHFGDGTRLSIL.

This clone has more than one count but fewer than ten. V and J are TRBV30 and TRBJ2-2; a possible D gene is TRBD2 (7 bases). V shed 0 bases and J shed 5 bases, with 16 bases lying between them. From germline, CDR1 is GTSNPN and CDR2 SVGIG (reference sequence). The CDR3 contains 16 residues. CDR3 sequence (DNA): TGTGCCTGGAGTGTTTTTGGGAGGGGGGGAACCGGGGAGCTGTTTTTT. Amino acid sequence: CAWSVFGRGGTGELFF.

V and J are TRBV2 and TRBJ1-5; 8 nucleotides match TRBD1. This CDR3 has 14 amino acids. Germline V gives CDR1 SNHLY, CDR2 FYNNEI. J gave up 4 bases and V 4 bases, and 3 bases lay outside the gene matches. CDR3 amino acids: CASSGQGWNQPQHF. In nucleotides, the CDR3 is TGTGCCAGCAGTGGACAGGGGTGGAATCAGCCCCAGCATTTT.

The genes are TRBV5-1 and TRBJ2-5; 8 nucleotides agree with TRBD2. V shed 4 bases and J 0 bases; nucleotides not matched to a gene: 8. Per the germline V gene, CDR1 is SGHRS and CDR2 is YFSETQ. This CDR3 is 16 amino acids long. The CDR3, as DNA: TGCGCCAGCAGCAAAGCCAGACTAGCGTACCAAGAGACCCAGTACTTC. Amino acid sequence: CASSKARLAYQETQYF.

The chain carries TRBV6-5 and TRBJ2-7; D ambiguous. This CDR3 comprises 15 residues. Germline CDR1 MNHEY, CDR2 SVGAGI. Trimming took 0 bases from V and 2 from J, leaving 11 bases between them. DNA of the CDR3: TGTGCCAGCAGTTACTCCAGTCAGGAACCCTACGAGCAGTACTTC. Its translation is CASSYSSQEPYEQYF.

This sequence joins TRBV2 and TRBJ1-5; 8 bases fit TRBD1. V trimming: 5 bases; J trimming: 6 bases; junction bases outside the gene matches: 3. The CDR3 extends over 13 amino acids. In germline, CDR1 is SNHLY, CDR2 FYNNEI. CDR3 region: CASSPTGGQPQHF. For the CDR3, the DNA is TGTGCCAGCAGTCCCACAGGGGGTCAGCCCCAGCATTTT.

V usage is TRBV14 and J usage is TRBJ1-2; tentatively, D is TRBD1 (5 bases). V was cut by 0 bases and J by 7 bases, with 24 bases left in between. The CDR3 length is 18 residues. Germline CDR1 SGHDN, CDR2 FVKESK. The CDR3 spells CASSQDSARAVRGTGYTF. CDR3 nucleotides: TGTGCCAGCAGCCAAGATTCGGCCAGGGCAGTACGGGGTACTGGCTACACCTTC.

This chain links TRBV5-4 with TRBJ1-1; D perhaps matches TRBD1 (6 bases). CDR1 and CDR2 (germline): SGHNT, YYREEE (reference sequence). The V and J ends lost 0 bases and 6 bases respectively, with 9 bases between them. The CDR3 runs 13 residues. DNA for the CDR3: TGTGCCAGCAGCTTGGGGGGGCAGTCTGAAGCTTTCTTT. It yields the protein CASSLGGQSEAFF.

V and J are TRBV2 and TRBJ1-2; D ambiguous. With 2 bases removed from V and 4 bases from J, the gap between germline ends came to 11 bases. The CDR3 spans 14 residues. Germline V lookup: CDR1 SNHLY, CDR2 FYNNEI. The CDR3 region is CASSEYTSVYGYTF. CDR3 DNA sequence: TGTGCCAGCAGTGAATACACCTCCGTCTATGGCTACACCTTC.

The V call is TRBV18, the J call TRBJ1-5, with D tentatively TRBD1 (6 bases). This CDR3 has 14 amino acids. CDR1 and CDR2 from the germline V gene are KGHSH and LQKENI. Trimming stripped 6 bases from V and 0 bases from J, with 9 bases between. The CDR3 protein is CASSGAGSNQPQHF. The CDR3 DNA sequence: TGTGCCAGCTCGGGGGCGGGTAGCAATCAGCCCCAGCATTTT.